Following are 30 T cell receptor beta chains from one sample sequenced in a study of blood T cell repertoires in COVID-19. Only in-frame clones appear in the TCRdb table, and some are missing; sequencing was by immunoSEQ multiplex PCR. Of around 30,000 clones detected, around 90% appear once; the ten largest clones hold under 25%. The source material was peripheral blood. The receptors originated from a man at least 80 years old with acute or convalescent COVID-19.

The J gene is TRBJ1-1, the V gene TRBV3-1 (or the pseudogene TRBV3-2), with a possible D match to TRBD1 (6 bases). The ends were cut back, 0 bases at V and 2 bases at J, with 10 bases in the middle. The CDR3 runs 15 residues. Germline-derived CDR1 and CDR2 are LGHDT and YNNKEL (reference sequence). The CDR3 DNA reads TGTGCCAGCAGCCAAGAAGGGGGAGTTAACACTGAAGCTTTCTTT. This translates into CASSQEGGVNTEAFF.

The V and J genes are TRBV27 and TRBJ2-5, with 8 bases identical to TRBD2. J gave up 3 bases and V 5 bases, and 8 bases lay outside the gene matches. Germline values: CDR1 MNHEY, CDR2 SMNVEV (reference sequence). This CDR3 contains 15 residues. CDR3 protein: CASSPTGGWEETQYF. For the CDR3, the DNA is TGTGCCAGCAGTCCAACGGGGGGGTGGGAAGAGACCCAGTACTTC.

This clone was counted between two and nine times. The chain employs TRBV6-1 and TRBJ1-1; D not certain. V was shortened by 2 bases and J by 1 base, with 5 bases between the two germline ends. The CDR3 runs to 13 residues. CDR1 and CDR2 (germline): MNHNS, SASEGT. CDR3 sequence: CASSELRNTEAFF. The DNA for the CDR3 is TGTGCCAGCAGTGAACTACGGAACACTGAAGCTTTCTTT.

The chain has TRBV28 and TRBJ1-5; 11 bases fit TRBD1. J gave up 2 bases and V 7 bases, and 4 bases lay outside the gene matches. This CDR3 has 15 amino acids. Germline CDR1 MDHEN, CDR2 SYDVKM. CDR3: CASTGTGGGNQPQHF. In DNA, the CDR3 is TGTGCCAGCACCGGGACAGGGGGAGGCAATCAGCCCCAGCATTTT. Drawing the rest from reference TRBV28 and TRBJ1-5, the complete variable domain is DVKVTQSSRYLVKRTGEKVFLECVQDMDHENMFWYRQDPGLGLRLIYFSYDVKMKEKGDIPEGYSVSREKKERFSLILESASTNQTSMYLCASTGTGGGNQPQHFGDGTRLSIL.

The V gene is TRBV10-3, the J gene TRBJ2-3; TRBD1 agrees at 9 bases. Germline CDR1 is ENHRY and CDR2 is SYGVKD. The trim removed 8 bases at V and 5 bases at J, leaving 8 bases unmatched. The CDR3 extends over 14 amino acids. The CDR3: CAIGGQGTLDTQYF. The CDR3 DNA sequence: TGTGCCATCGGCGGACAGGGGACCCTAGATACGCAGTATTTT.

This chain joins TRBV12-3 or TRBV12-4 and TRBJ1-1; tentative D call: TRBD1 (6 bases). The CDR3 runs to 13 residues. The V and J ends lost 7 bases and 5 bases respectively, with 14 bases between them. This chain's CDR3 is CASTTGIWTEAFF. The CDR3 DNA follows: TGTGCCAGCACCACAGGGATCTGGACTGAAGCTTTCTTT.

The rearrangement uses TRBV19 and TRBJ2-7, with D maybe TRBD1 (7 bases). The germline V gene has CDR1 LNHDA and CDR2 SQIVND (reference sequence). This CDR3 has 15 residues. V lost 3 bases and J 3 bases, leaving 15 bases between the germline ends. The CDR3 DNA reads as TGTGCCAGTAGTATCGCGGTTCAGGGGGGCTACGAGCAGTACTTC. It specifies CASSIAVQGGYEQYF.

The J gene is TRBJ2-3, the V gene TRBV29-1; 10 nucleotides agree with TRBD1. V shed 1 base, J shed 8 bases, and the junction held 6 bases outside the gene matches. From germline, CDR1 is SQVTM and CDR2 ANQGSEA. The CDR3 runs 14 residues. CDR3 amino acids: CSVEGGDRGPTQYF. CDR3 in DNA: TGCAGCGTTGAAGGGGGGGACAGGGGTCCTACGCAGTATTTT.

The J gene is TRBJ2-5, the V gene TRBV2; the match to TRBD1 covers 8 bases. In germline, CDR1 is SNHLY, CDR2 FYNNEI. J lost 3 bases, V lost 6 bases, and 0 bases had no gene match. The CDR3 is 12 residues long. In DNA form, the CDR3 reads TGTGCCAGCAGGGACAGGGAAGAGACCCAGTACTTC. This codes for CASRDREETQYF. The entire variable domain, with the rest obtained from reference TRBV2 and TRBJ2-5, is as follows: EPEVTQTPSHQVTQMGQEVILRCVPISNHLYFYWYRQILGQKVEFLVSFYNNEISEKSEIFDDQFSVERPDGSNFTLKIRSTKLEDSAMYFCASRDREETQYFGPGTRLLVL.

The chain carries TRBV7-6 and TRBJ2-3; no clear D gene. This CDR3 is 14 amino acids long. Germline loops: CDR1 SGHVS, CDR2 FNYEAQ. Trimming shortened V by 2 bases and J by 0 bases, and 6 bases separated the two germline ends. The CDR3 sequence is CASSLMGSTDTQYF. In DNA form, the CDR3 reads TGTGCCAGCAGCTTAATGGGCAGCACAGATACGCAGTATTTT. The full variable domain, rest sourced from reference TRBV7-6 and TRBJ2-3, is GAGVSQSPRYKVTKRGQDVALRCDPISGHVSLYWYRQALGQGPEFLTYFNYEAQQDKSGLPNDRFSAERPEGSISTLTIQRTEQRDSAMYRCASSLMGSTDTQYFGPGTRLTVL.

The J gene is TRBJ1-5, the V gene TRBV10-2; D is unclear. Germline values: CDR1 WSHSY, CDR2 SAAADI. The V gene lost 3 bases and the J gene lost 5 bases, with 11 bases spanning the gap. This CDR3 has 14 residues. The CDR3, as DNA: TGCGCCAGCAGTGAAGAGGGAGGCCATCAGCCCCAGCATTTT. Translation gives CASSEEGGHQPQHF.

The chain joins TRBV7-2 to TRBJ2-7; D may be TRBD2 (6 bases). This CDR3 comprises 14 residues. CDR1 and CDR2 from the germline V gene are SGHTA and FQGNSA. Trimming stripped 0 bases from V and 4 bases from J, with 10 bases between. The CDR3 sequence: CASSLALAGYEQYF. DNA for the CDR3: TGTGCCAGCAGCTTAGCACTAGCCGGGTACGAGCAGTACTTC.

This chain joins TRBV7-3 and TRBJ2-1, with TRBD2 identical over 12 bases. This CDR3 contains 15 residues. V gave up 5 bases and J gave up 6 bases; unmatched junction bases: 5. Germline loops: CDR1 SGHTA, CDR2 FQGTGA. CDR3 residues: CASSGGLAGLNEQFF. The CDR3, as DNA: TGTGCCAGCAGCGGGGGACTAGCGGGCCTCAATGAGCAGTTCTTC.

This clone was found a few times. The chain carries TRBV7-9 and TRBJ1-5, with a weak D call TRBD1 (5 bases). This CDR3 is built from 16 residues. CDR1 and CDR2 (germline): SEHNR, FQNEAQ (reference sequence). V lost 1 base and J 6 bases, leaving 16 bases between the germline ends. In DNA form, the CDR3 reads TGTGCCAGCAGCTTAGGACCTCAGGGTCGTGGTCAGCCCCAGCATTTT. Protein product: CASSLGPQGRGQPQHF.

This clone was seen once. CDR3 nucleotide sequence: TGTGCCAGCAGCGTAGCGGACAGGGGGGCAGATACGCAGTATTTT. Its translation is CASSVADRGADTQYF. The chain recombines TRBV9 with TRBJ2-3; TRBD1 agrees at 10 bases. The CDR3 length is 15 residues. From germline, CDR1 is SGDLS and CDR2 YYNGEE. The J segment lost 4 bases and the V segment lost 0 bases, leaving 2 bases of the junction unmatched.

J is TRBJ1-1 and V is TRBV11-2, with D tentatively TRBD1 (6 bases). Germline V gives CDR1 SGHAT, CDR2 FQNNGV. Trimming left V 3 bases short and J 4 bases short, with 9 bases between. The CDR3 extends over 13 amino acids. CDR3: CASSFQGSTEAFF. CDR3 DNA: TGTGCCAGCAGCTTCCAGGGGAGCACTGAAGCTTTCTTT.

V gene TRBV19 combines with J gene TRBJ1-1, with D possibly matching TRBD1 (6 bases). The germline V gene has CDR1 LNHDA and CDR2 SQIVND (reference sequence). CDR3 length: 14 amino acids. V was shortened by 3 bases and J by 2 bases, with 10 bases between the two germline ends. CDR3 residues: CASSIGTSNTEAFF. The CDR3 region has the DNA TGTGCCAGTAGTATCGGGACATCAAACACTGAAGCTTTCTTT.

The chain uses TRBV28 and TRBJ2-5, with 14 bases lining up with TRBD2. The CDR3 loop spans 19 amino acids. Per germline, CDR1 MDHEN and CDR2 SYDVKM. J lost 5 bases, V lost 3 bases, and 14 bases had no gene match. CDR3 sequence (DNA): TGTGCCAGCAGTTTTTGGACTAGCGGGGGGTGGTCGCCCGGGGAGACCCAGTACTTC. It codes for CASSFWTSGGWSPGETQYF.

The chain has TRBV2 and TRBJ1-2; 8 bases fit TRBD1. The germline gives CDR1 SNHLY, CDR2 FYNNEI. Unmatched junction bases numbered 4, after V lost 6 bases and J lost 4 bases. CDR3 length equals 13 residues. CDR3 coding DNA: TGTGCCAGCAGGGACAGGGCGGGCTATGGCTACACCTTC. Its translation: CASRDRAGYGYTF.

For the CDR3, the DNA is TGCGCCAGCAGCGCGGGGGGGCCTGCCACAGATACGCAGTATTTT. Protein sequence: CASSAGGPATDTQYF. The rearrangement uses TRBV5-1 and TRBJ2-3; 9 bases agree with TRBD2. Trimming at V came to 4 bases and at J to 2 bases, leaving 5 bases not matched to a gene. This CDR3 has 15 residues. Germline V gene data show CDR1 as SGHRS and CDR2 as YFSETQ.

Written as DNA, the CDR3 is TGTGCCAGCAGCCCAAGAGCGGACAGGGCGAACACTGAAGCTTTCTTT. This translates into CASSPRADRANTEAFF. The rearrangement joins TRBV11-2 to TRBJ1-1; 8 bases map to TRBD1. Trimming cost V 5 bases and J 1 base; bases outside gene matches: 9. This CDR3 region has 16 residues. Germline assignment: CDR1 SGHAT and CDR2 FQNNGV.

This clone was counted between two and nine times. The chain combines TRBV29-1 with TRBJ1-1; 7 bases map to TRBD1. The CDR3 length is 13 residues. V shed 7 bases, J shed 0 bases, and the junction held 5 bases outside the gene matches. Germline V gene lookup returns CDR1 SQVTM and CDR2 ANQGSEA. The CDR3 DNA reads as TGCAGCGCCTGGACAGGCATGAACACTGAAGCTTTCTTT. It is translated as CSAWTGMNTEAFF.

The chain carries TRBV5-4 and TRBJ1-3; D is undetermined. V shed 5 bases and J shed 5 bases, with 8 bases lying between them. The CDR3 consists of 12 residues. The germline gives CDR1 SGHNT, CDR2 YYREEE (reference sequence). CDR3 residues: CASSQDRNTIYF. The CDR3 bases are TGTGCCAGCAGTCAGGATCGAAACACCATATATTTT.

The rearrangement joins TRBV6-5 to TRBJ1-5; D possibly corresponds to TRBD1 (5 bases). Germline-derived CDR1 and CDR2 are MNHEY and SVGAGI. The V and J ends lost 7 bases and 5 bases respectively, with 12 bases between them. The CDR3 runs to 13 residues. The CDR3 sequence: CASTQGLHQPQHF. CDR3 in DNA: TGTGCCAGCACCCAGGGATTGCATCAGCCCCAGCATTTT.

The chain links TRBV7-8 to TRBJ2-3; D is perhaps TRBD1 (6 bases). Germline CDR1 reads SGHVS; CDR2 reads FQNEAQ. This CDR3 contains 15 residues. Trimming took 1 base from V and 2 from J, leaving 10 bases between them. In DNA form, the CDR3 reads TGTGCCAGCAGCTTAGAGGGGGAACTCACAGATACGCAGTATTTT. Translated, it gives CASSLEGELTDTQYF. Together with reference TRBV7-8 and TRBJ2-3, the CDR3 gives the full variable domain: GAGVSQSPRYKVAKRGQDVALRCDPISGHVSLFWYQQALGQGPEFLTYFQNEAQLDKSGLPSDRFFAERPEGSVSTLKIQRTQQEDSAVYLCASSLEGELTDTQYFGPGTRLTVL.

J is TRBJ1-2 and V is TRBV2, with no clear D. In germline, CDR1 is SNHLY, CDR2 FYNNEI. Trimming pared 2 bases from V and 0 bases from J, leaving 4 bases between. The CDR3 runs to 13 residues. The CDR3 loop reads CASSELTNYGYTF. CDR3 in DNA: TGTGCCAGCAGTGAACTAACTAACTATGGCTACACCTTC.

V gene TRBV9 combines with J gene TRBJ2-2; D not certain. Trimming pared 2 bases from V and 3 bases from J, leaving 11 bases between. The CDR3 sequence is 15 residues long. Germline loops: CDR1 SGDLS, CDR2 YYNGEE. The CDR3 is CASSVSQTHTGELFF. The CDR3 DNA follows: TGTGCCAGCAGCGTTAGCCAGACCCACACCGGGGAGCTGTTTTTT.

This chain connects TRBV7-2 to TRBJ2-5, with D possibly matching TRBD1 (5 bases). The germline V gene encodes CDR1 SGHTA and CDR2 FQGNSA. Trimming pared 1 base from V and 2 bases from J, leaving 11 bases between. The CDR3 covers 15 residues. For the CDR3, the DNA is TGTGCCAGCAGCTTAGGGGCCAGGGTGCAAGAGACCCAGTACTTC. Translated, it gives CASSLGARVQETQYF. Filled out from reference TRBV7-2 and TRBJ2-5, the complete variable domain reads GAGVSQSPSNKVTEKGKDVELRCDPISGHTALYWYRQSLGQGLEFLIYFQGNSAPDKSGLPSDRFSAERTGGSVSTLTIQRTQQEDSAVYLCASSLGARVQETQYFGPGTRLLVL.

V usage is TRBV28 and J usage is TRBJ2-7, with D unclear. Germline-derived CDR1 and CDR2 are MDHEN and SYDVKM. Trimming stripped 5 bases from V and 7 bases from J, with 12 bases between. The CDR3 contains 12 residues. The CDR3 sequence: CASSTRTGEQYF. DNA of the CDR3: TGTGCCAGCAGTACCCGCACGGGTGAGCAGTACTTC.

This clone occurred once. The V and J genes are TRBV18 and TRBJ2-7; 7 bases fit TRBD2. The CDR3 covers 17 residues. V lost 3 bases and J lost 0; bases outside the gene matches: 11. Germline-derived CDR1 and CDR2 are KGHSH and LQKENI. CDR3 sequence: CASSPREGTRSSYEQYF. The CDR3 DNA reads TGTGCCAGCTCACCTAGGGAGGGTACTCGAAGCTCCTACGAGCAGTACTTC.